Below are 5 T cell receptor beta chains sequenced from a single sample in a study of blood T cell repertoires in COVID-19. Sequenced by immunoSEQ multiplex PCR; TCRdb stores in-frame clones only, minus some. The sample has more than 100,000 clones; roughly 83% are singletons. Material for sequencing was peripheral blood. These receptors all come from an elderly woman with acute or convalescent COVID-19.

The chain recombines TRBV2 with TRBJ2-4; the D is unclear. The CDR3 length is 16 residues. V lost 2 bases and J 0 bases, leaving 11 bases between the germline ends. CDR1 is SNHLY, CDR2 FYNNEI, per germline. The CDR3 loop reads CASSELVLIAKNIQYF. The CDR3, as DNA: TGTGCCAGCAGTGAACTTGTACTTATAGCCAAAAACATTCAGTACTTC.

This clone has just one count. The chain combines TRBV30 with TRBJ1-1, with TRBD1 matching 7 bases. This CDR3 is 14 amino acids long. V shed 3 bases, J shed 3 bases, and the junction held 7 bases outside the gene matches. CDR1 is GTSNPN, CDR2 SVGIG, per germline (reference sequence). CDR3 protein: CAWSKDRWDTEAFF. In DNA form, the CDR3 reads TGTGCCTGGAGCAAGGACAGGTGGGACACTGAAGCTTTCTTT.

The chain combines TRBV10-3 with TRBJ1-6; unclear D gene. The V end lost 0 bases, the J end lost 14 bases, and 14 bases lay between the germline ends. Germline CDR1 and CDR2: ENHRY and SYGVKD. This CDR3 region has 14 residues. DNA for the CDR3: TGTGCCATCAGTGAGTCCCGAGGGAGTGGGTCCCTCCACTTT. Protein: CAISESRGSGSLHF.

This clone was detected only a few times. This chain links TRBV9 with TRBJ1-1; TRBD1 matches 7 bases. Germline CDR1 reads SGDLS; CDR2 reads YYNGEE. CDR3 size: 13 residues. V was clipped by 3 bases and J by 5 bases; unmatched bases: 4. The CDR3 DNA reads as TGTGCCAGCAGCGCAGAGACAGGGACTGAAGCTTTCTTT. Protein sequence: CASSAETGTEAFF.

This chain joins TRBV5-8 and TRBJ1-5; 7 bases agree with TRBD1. Germline CDR1 reads SGHTS; CDR2 reads YDEGEE. The junction had 8 bases not matched to a gene; V was cut back by 2 bases and J by 6 bases. This CDR3 comprises 15 residues. The CDR3 bases are TGTGCCAGCAGCTTAGCACAGGGGATCGTTCAGCCCCAGCATTTT. Translated: CASSLAQGIVQPQHF.